This TCR beta chain is drawn from a study of liver allograft versus peripheral blood T cells. Study context: Recipients' peripheral blood supplied the T cell receptor repertoires against which those in transplanted livers were compared. Regarding the study as a whole: Liver allograft T cell receptor repertoires were reported to differ from peripheral blood repertoires.

Using its own MiXCR run on the reads, TCRdb lists one record per CDR3 protein. The data contain thousands of distinct CDR3 sequences, roughly 16% of them singletons. The germline gives CDR1 KGHDR, CDR2 SFDVKD. The CDR3 length is 14 residues. The junction had 6 bases not matched to a gene; V was cut back by 4 bases and J by 8 bases. This clonotype is medium-sized (0.01 to 0.1%) in the sample. What it recognizes is unknown. The rearrangement joins TRBV24-1 to TRBJ1-2; 10 bases match TRBD1. The TCR was taken from a human patient who had a liver transplant. Some T cells may originate from the graft donor. In DNA form, the CDR3 reads TGTGCCACCAGTGACGGGACAGGGGCAGAAGGCTACACCTTC. This codes for CATSDGTGAEGYTF.